The 4 T cell receptor beta chains listed next were all sequenced from one sample in a study of CD8+CD57+ T cells in acquired aplastic anemia. The template for TCR beta VDJ and CDR3 sequence profiling was genomic DNA. TCRdb fed the reads into MiXCR, producing one record per CDR3 protein. The sample lists some 170,000 distinct CDR3 sequences; around 45% were seen once. Sequencing used sorted CD4+, CD8+, or CD8+CD57+ T cells (not recorded which) from PBMCs. These receptors all stem from a human donor in good health.

This clonotype has at least ten counts. V gene TRBV15 combines with J gene TRBJ2-3; TRBD1 is a possible D gene (6 bases). CDR1 is LNHNV, CDR2 YYDKDF, per germline (reference sequence). This CDR3 is 18 amino acids long. V was cut by 0 bases and J by 0 bases, with 16 bases left in between. CDR3 amino acids: CATSRELGGRGSTDTQYF. CDR3 bases: TGTGCCACCAGCAGAGAGCTAGGGGGAAGGGGGAGCACAGATACGCAGTATTTT.

This clonotype came up a few times. The chain uses TRBV6-1 and TRBJ2-3; 10 bases fit TRBD2. V was clipped by 1 base and J by 3 bases; unmatched bases: 7. Germline values: CDR1 MNHNS, CDR2 SASEGT. This CDR3 has 17 amino acids. The chain's CDR3 is CASSEEISGRATDTQYF. The CDR3 DNA reads as TGTGCCAGCAGTGAAGAAATCAGCGGGAGGGCGACAGATACGCAGTATTTT.

This chain connects TRBV7-2 to TRBJ2-7; D unclear. The CDR3 contains 15 residues. Trimming removed 1 base from V and 2 bases from J, with 12 bases in between. CDR1 is SGHTA and CDR2 is FQGNSA in the germline V gene. The DNA of the CDR3 is TGTGCCAGCAGCTTAGGCCCTCTACACGCCTACGAGCAGTACTTC. Its translation is CASSLGPLHAYEQYF.

This clonotype was detected many times. The J gene is TRBJ2-6, the V gene TRBV19, with D tentatively TRBD2 (7 bases). The CDR3 runs to 17 residues. Germline-derived CDR1 and CDR2 are LNHDA and SQIVND (reference sequence). The V and J ends lost 3 bases and 3 bases respectively, with 15 bases between them. The CDR3 DNA sequence: TGTGCCAGTAGTATCGGAGGGGGGGACGTTGGGGCCAACGTCCTGACTTTC. It codes for CASSIGGGDVGANVLTF.